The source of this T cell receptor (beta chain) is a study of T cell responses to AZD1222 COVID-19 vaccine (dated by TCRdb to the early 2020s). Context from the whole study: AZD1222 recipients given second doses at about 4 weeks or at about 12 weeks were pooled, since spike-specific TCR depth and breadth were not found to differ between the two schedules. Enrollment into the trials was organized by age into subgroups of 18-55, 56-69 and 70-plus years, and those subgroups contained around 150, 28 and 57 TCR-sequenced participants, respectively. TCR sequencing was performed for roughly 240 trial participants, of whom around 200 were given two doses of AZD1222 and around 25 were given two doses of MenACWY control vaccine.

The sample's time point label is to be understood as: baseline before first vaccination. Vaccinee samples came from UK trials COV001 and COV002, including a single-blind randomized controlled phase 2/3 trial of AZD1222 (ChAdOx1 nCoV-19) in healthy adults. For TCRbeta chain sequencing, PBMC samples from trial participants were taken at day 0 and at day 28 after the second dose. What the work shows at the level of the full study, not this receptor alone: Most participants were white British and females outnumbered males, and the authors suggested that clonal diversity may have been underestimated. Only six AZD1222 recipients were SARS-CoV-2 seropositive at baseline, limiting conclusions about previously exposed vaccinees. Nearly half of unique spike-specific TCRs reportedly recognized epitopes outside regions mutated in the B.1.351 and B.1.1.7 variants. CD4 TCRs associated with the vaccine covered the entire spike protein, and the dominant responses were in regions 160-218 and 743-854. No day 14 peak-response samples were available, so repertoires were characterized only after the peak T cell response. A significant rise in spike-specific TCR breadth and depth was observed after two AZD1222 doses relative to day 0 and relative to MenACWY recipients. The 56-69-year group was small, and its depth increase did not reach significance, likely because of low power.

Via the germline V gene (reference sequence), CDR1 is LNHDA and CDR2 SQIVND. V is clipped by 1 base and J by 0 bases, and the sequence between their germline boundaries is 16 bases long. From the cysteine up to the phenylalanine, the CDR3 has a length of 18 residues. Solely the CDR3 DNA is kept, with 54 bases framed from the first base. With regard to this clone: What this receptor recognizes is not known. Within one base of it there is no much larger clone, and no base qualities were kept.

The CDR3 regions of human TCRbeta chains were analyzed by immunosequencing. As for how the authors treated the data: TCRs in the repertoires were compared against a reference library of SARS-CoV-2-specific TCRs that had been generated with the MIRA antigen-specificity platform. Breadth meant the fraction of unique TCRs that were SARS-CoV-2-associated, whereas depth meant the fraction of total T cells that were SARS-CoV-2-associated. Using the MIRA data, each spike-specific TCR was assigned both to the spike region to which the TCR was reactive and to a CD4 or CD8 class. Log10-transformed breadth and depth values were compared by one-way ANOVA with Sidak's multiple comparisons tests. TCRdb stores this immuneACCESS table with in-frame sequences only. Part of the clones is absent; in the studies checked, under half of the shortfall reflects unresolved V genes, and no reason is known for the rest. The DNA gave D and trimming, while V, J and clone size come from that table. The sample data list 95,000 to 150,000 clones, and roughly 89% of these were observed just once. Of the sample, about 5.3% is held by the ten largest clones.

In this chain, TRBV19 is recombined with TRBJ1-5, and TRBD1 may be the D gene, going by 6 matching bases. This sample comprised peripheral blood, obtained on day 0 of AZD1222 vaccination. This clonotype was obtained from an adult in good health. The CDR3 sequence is CASSIAGAGSNSNQPQHF. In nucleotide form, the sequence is TGTGCCAGTAGTATAGCGGGGGCAGGTTCAAATAGCAATCAGCCCCAGCATTTT.